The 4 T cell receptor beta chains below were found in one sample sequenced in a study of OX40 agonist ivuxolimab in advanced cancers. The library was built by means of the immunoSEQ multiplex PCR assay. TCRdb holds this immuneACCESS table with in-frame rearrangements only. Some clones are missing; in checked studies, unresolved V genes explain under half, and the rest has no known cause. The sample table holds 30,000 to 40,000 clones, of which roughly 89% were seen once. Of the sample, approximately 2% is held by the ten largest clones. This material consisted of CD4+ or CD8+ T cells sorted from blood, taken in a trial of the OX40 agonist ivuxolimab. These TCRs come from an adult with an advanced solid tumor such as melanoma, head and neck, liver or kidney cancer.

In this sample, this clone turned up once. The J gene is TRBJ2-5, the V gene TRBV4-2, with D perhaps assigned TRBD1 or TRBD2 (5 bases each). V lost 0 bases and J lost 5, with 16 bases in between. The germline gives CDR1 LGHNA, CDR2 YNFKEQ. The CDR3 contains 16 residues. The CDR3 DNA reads TGTGCCAGCAGCCAAGAGGGACGCCGGGTAGGGGAGACCCAGTACTTC. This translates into CASSQEGRRVGETQYF.

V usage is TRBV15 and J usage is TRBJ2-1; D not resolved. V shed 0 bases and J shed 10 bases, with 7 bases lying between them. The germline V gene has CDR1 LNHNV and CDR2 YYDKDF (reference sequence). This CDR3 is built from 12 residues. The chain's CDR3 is CATSRDKGEQFF. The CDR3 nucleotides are TGTGCCACCAGCAGAGATAAAGGGGAGCAGTTCTTC.

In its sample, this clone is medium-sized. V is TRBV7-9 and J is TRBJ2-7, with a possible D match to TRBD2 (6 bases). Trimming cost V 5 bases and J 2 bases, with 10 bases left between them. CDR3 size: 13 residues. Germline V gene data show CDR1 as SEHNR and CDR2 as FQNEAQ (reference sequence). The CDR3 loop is CASSPGGAYEQYF. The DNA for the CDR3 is TGTGCCAGCAGCCCTGGAGGGGCCTACGAGCAGTACTTC.

The CDR3 sequence: CATSSAGTLSYEQYF. For the CDR3, the DNA is TGTGCCACCAGCAGCGCCGGGACACTTTCCTACGAGCAGTACTTC. The chain uses TRBV15 and TRBJ2-7, with a weak D call TRBD1 (6 bases). Germline V gene sequence: CDR1 LNHNV, CDR2 YYDKDF (reference sequence). The V gene lost 3 bases and the J gene lost 1 base, with 13 bases spanning the gap. The CDR3 length is 15 residues.